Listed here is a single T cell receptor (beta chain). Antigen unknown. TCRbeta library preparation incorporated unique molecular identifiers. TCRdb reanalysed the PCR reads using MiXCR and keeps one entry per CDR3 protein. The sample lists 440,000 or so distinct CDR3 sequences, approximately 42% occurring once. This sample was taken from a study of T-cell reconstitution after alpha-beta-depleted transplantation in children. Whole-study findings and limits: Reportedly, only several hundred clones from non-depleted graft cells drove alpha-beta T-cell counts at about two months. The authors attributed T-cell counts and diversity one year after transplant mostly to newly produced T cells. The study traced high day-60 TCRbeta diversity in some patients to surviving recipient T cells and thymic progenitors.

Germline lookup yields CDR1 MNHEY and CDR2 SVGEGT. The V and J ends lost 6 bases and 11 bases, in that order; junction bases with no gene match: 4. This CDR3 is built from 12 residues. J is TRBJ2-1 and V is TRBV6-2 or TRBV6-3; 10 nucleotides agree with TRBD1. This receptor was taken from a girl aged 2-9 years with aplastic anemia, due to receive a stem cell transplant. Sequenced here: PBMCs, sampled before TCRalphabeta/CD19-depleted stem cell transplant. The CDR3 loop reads CASSQGQGKQFF. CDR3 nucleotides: TGTGCCAGCAGCCAGGGACAGGGGAAGCAGTTCTTC.